This T cell receptor (beta chain) was retrieved from a study of T cells in Graves' hyperthyroidism and ophthalmopathy. The CDR3 has 15 residues. The V gene end was trimmed by 4 bases and the J gene end by 4 bases; junction bases not matched to a gene: 10. Per the germline V gene, CDR1 is MDHEN and CDR2 is SYDVKM. What was amplified from RNA transcripts were TCR beta CDR3 regions. Using the HTBI primer set, a first-round RT-PCR was run on the TCR CDR3. TCRdb reprocessed the multiplex PCR reads with MiXCR, giving one entry per CDR3 protein. Of about 680,000 distinct CDR3 sequences in the sample, under 45% were seen once.

Sequencing was carried out using blood. The gene calls are TRBV28 and TRBJ2-7; TRBD2 matches at 7 bases. This TCR came from a woman aged 40 to 50 with Graves' hyperthyroidism. This CDR3 reads CASSSHGLGSYEQYF. In nucleotides, the CDR3 is TGTGCCAGCAGTTCCCATGGACTAGGAAGTTACGAGCAGTACTTC.